This T cell receptor beta chain was obtained from a study of cytomegalovirus exposure and HLA in healthy donors. Study results and limitations: It was fewer than 200 TCR beta chains that were listed as cytomegalovirus-associated. TRBV6-2, TRBV6-3 and some other V segments were excluded as indistinguishable.

Primers included in the PCR were 60 Vbeta and 13 Jbeta primers. Using immunoSEQ multiplex PCR, the repertoire was profiled, and TCRdb retains in-frame clones only, with some absent. The repertoire holds over 150,000 clones, with 70% to 90% as singletons. As for this clone: Its antigen is as yet unknown.

The germline V gene has CDR1 MNHGY and CDR2 SAAAGT. V was cut by 7 bases and J by 0 bases, with 15 bases left in between. There are 15 residues in the CDR3. Sequenced: PBMCs. The receptor was derived from a woman aged 40 to 50 in good health and CMV-seropositive. The chain couples TRBV6-8 to TRBJ1-1, with D hard to call. The CDR3 spells CASTKVGRLNTEAFF. The CDR3 DNA reads TGTGCCAGCACCAAAGTTGGCAGGCTGAACACTGAAGCTTTCTTT.